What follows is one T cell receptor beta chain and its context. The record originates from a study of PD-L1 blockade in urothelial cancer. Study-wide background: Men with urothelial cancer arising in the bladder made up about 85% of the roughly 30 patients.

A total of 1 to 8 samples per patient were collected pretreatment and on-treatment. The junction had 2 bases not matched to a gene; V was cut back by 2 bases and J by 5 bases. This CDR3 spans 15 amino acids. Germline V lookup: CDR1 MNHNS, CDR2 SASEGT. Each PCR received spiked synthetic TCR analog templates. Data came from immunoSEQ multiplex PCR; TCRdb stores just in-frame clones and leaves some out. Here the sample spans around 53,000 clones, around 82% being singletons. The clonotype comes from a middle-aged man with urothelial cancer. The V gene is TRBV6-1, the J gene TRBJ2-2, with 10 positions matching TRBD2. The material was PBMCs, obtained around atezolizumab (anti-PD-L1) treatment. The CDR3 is CASSETSGKTGELFF. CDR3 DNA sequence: TGTGCCAGCAGTGAAACTAGCGGGAAAACCGGGGAGCTGTTTTTT.